This T cell receptor beta chain originates from a study of CD8 T cells in ankylosing spondylitis. Per germline, CDR1 DFQATT and CDR2 SNEGSKA (reference sequence). V gave up 0 bases and J gave up 4 bases, with 12 bases separating them. The CDR3 loop spans 14 amino acids. Using quantitative 5'-RACE with molecular barcodes, the authors made TCR beta libraries. From the 5' RACE reads, TCRdb called clonotypes with MiXCR, one entry per CDR3 protein. In the table there are hundreds of thousands of distinct CDR3 sequences, roughly 10% of which are singletons. General study results and limits: Within matched ankylosing spondylitis synovial fluid, disease-linked clones were reportedly significantly enriched. Earlier reports found some motif variants in synovial fluid and blood in reactive arthritis. A motif in TCR beta, a set of seven to nine highly homologous variants, appeared characteristic of ankylosing spondylitis blood.

Points on this clonotype: Its antigen is not identified.

The gene calls are TRBV20-1 and TRBJ1-1; no definite D call. The clonotype originates from a male donor with ankylosing spondylitis. The sample comprised blood, either unsorted or a sorted T cell fraction (not recorded which). In nucleotides, the CDR3 is TGCAGTGCTAGAGATCTCCTATGGGGCACTGAAGCTTTCTTT. Its protein is CSARDLLWGTEAFF.